The entry that follows covers one TCR beta chain sequence. Its antigen is unidentified. Libraries were UMI-labeled 5' RACE TRB cDNA. TCRdb reprocessed the 5' RACE reads, keeping one entry per CDR3 protein, no DNA. In all, the sample yields 150,000 or so distinct CDR3 sequences. Researchers sorted roughly 310,000 cells of each CD8+ T cell subset in triplicate. Naive CD8+ T cells showed a CD45RO-CCR7+CD27+CD95- phenotype. These data come from a study of CXCR3-negative and CXCR3-positive naive CD8 T cells. Whole-study findings and limits: Whereas memory cells differed, naive CXCR3-negative and CXCR3-positive cells shared similar TRBV-TRBJ usage. Naive cells that were CXCR3-positive had more hydrophobic TRB CDR3s (compared with CXCR3-negative naive cells).

The sample taken for sequencing was naive CXCR3+ CD8+ T cells from blood. Subset in this sample: CD45RO-CCR7+CD27+CD95- naive CD8+ T cells expressing CXCR3 (TNR3+). The source of this sequence is a human donor in good health. Some clones in this sample may be carry-over from other donors' samples.

CDR3 residues: CSARSGLAGSEQFF. The chain employs TRBV20-1 and TRBJ2-1; the D gene TCRdb calls, TRBD2, cannot be checked with no DNA. This CDR3 comprises 14 residues. CDR1 and CDR2 (germline): DFQATT, SNEGSKA (reference sequence).